The 5 T cell receptor beta chains below come from one sample, sequenced in a study of T cell repertoires in cytomegalovirus infection. MiXCR, applied by TCRdb to the reads, yields one record per CDR3 protein. Of 270,000 or so distinct CDR3 sequences in the sample, over 15% were seen once. Sequencing was carried out using CD8+ T cells from PBMCs. The receptors shown here come from a human donor in good health (CMV status not recorded). Some clones in this sample may be carry-over from other donors' samples.

J is TRBJ1-5 and V is TRBV12-3 or TRBV12-4, with D unclear. V was clipped by 7 bases and J by 6 bases, with 19 bases between them. This CDR3 contains 15 residues. The CDR3 spells CASTSYREEGQPQHF. The DNA of the CDR3 is TGTGCCAGCACCTCTTATCGGGAAGAGGGTCAGCCCCAGCATTTT.

This clonotype appeared a single time. A much larger clone differs from this one at a single base, so this may be a read error. A read error is likely, as this CDR3 ends without the conserved phenylalanine or tryptophan. The chain links TRBV28 to TRBJ1-6, with D hard to call. The V end lost 7 bases, the J end lost 8 bases, and 15 bases lay between the germline ends. Per germline, CDR1 MDHEN and CDR2 SYDVKM. This CDR3 comprises 14 residues. The CDR3 sequence: CASITIAGYSPLHS. DNA of the CDR3: TGTGCCAGCATTACAATCGCGGGGTATTCACCCCTCCACTCT.

V and J are TRBV7-1 and TRBJ1-1; possible D gene TRBD1, 5 bases. TRBV7-1 qualifies as an ORF whose function is uncertain. The CDR3 is made up of 17 amino acids. V shed 5 bases and J shed 6 bases, with 25 bases lying between them. This CDR3 is CASSPIATGIGAPEAFF. The CDR3 bases are TGTGCCAGCAGCCCAATAGCCACGGGTATAGGGGCCCCTGAAGCTTTCTTT.

The chain uses TRBV29-1 and TRBJ2-3, with D uncertain. CDR3 length: 15 amino acids. Per the germline V gene, CDR1 is SQVTM and CDR2 is ANQGSEA. V dropped 4 bases and J dropped 2 bases, with 16 bases sitting between them. CDR3 region: CSVGGSLGDTDTQYF. The DNA for the CDR3 is TGCAGCGTTGGGGGTTCACTTGGGGACACAGATACGCAGTATTTT.

This clonotype was observed a few times. The chain couples TRBV20-1 to TRBJ1-4, with D possibly being TRBD1 (6 bases). The V end lost 0 bases, the J end lost 1 base, and 15 bases lay between the germline ends. The CDR3 loop spans 17 amino acids. Germline V gene sequence: CDR1 DFQATT, CDR2 SNEGSKA (reference sequence). The CDR3 nucleotides read TGCAGTGCTAGAGACCCGGGGGCAGCCAAAACTAATGAAAAACTGTTTTTT. Translating it yields CSARDPGAAKTNEKLFF.